What follows is one T cell receptor (beta chain) and its context. Its target is not known. The sample originates from a study of shared clonotypes between healthy human individuals. Across the whole study: Researchers drew samples from a couple of women and a few men aged 18 to 49.

Study results and limitations: The authors expected sequencing depth to affect clonotype sharing among donors. At large depth, rarefaction still showed sorted-subset sequencing to be incomplete.

The CDR3 consists of 11 residues. V was pared by 0 bases and J by 7 bases, with 6 bases between. The germline gives CDR1 DFQATT, CDR2 SNEGSKA (reference sequence). The test was conducted at deep level. Data came from immunoSEQ multiplex PCR; TCRdb stores just in-frame clones and leaves some out. The profile shows about 1,900,000 clones, roughly 94% of them singletons. Positive CCR7 selection of CD45RO-negative cells yielded the naive CD8 cells, and terminally differentiated effector memory CD45RA+ cells were excluded. Input material: naive CD8+ T cells sorted from blood. This TCR came from a man in his late teens or twenties in good health. The chain uses TRBV20-1 and TRBJ1-1; D remains ambiguous. The CDR3, as DNA: TGCAGTGCTAGAGATACTATTGAAGCTTTCTTT. This codes for CSARDTIEAFF.